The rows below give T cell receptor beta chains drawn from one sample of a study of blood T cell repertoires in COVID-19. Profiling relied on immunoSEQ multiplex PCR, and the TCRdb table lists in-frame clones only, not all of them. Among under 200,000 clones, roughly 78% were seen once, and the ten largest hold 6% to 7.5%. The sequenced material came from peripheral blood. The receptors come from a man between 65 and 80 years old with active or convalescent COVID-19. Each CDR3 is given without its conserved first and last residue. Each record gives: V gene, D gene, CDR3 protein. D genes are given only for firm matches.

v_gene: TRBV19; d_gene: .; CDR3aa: ASSSQGGQETQY
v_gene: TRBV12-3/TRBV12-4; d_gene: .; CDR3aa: ASSFGSPETQY
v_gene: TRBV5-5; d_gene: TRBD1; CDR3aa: ASTEGTGAQNTGELF
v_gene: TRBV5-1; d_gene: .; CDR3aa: ASSLMEGQGEQY
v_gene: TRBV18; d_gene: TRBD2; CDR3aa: ASSPSSGTSGGELF
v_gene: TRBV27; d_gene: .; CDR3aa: ASSLKGIGYGYT
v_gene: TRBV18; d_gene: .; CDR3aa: ASSHTRDTGNTIY
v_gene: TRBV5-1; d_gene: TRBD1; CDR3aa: ASSLRTDRRRDTQY
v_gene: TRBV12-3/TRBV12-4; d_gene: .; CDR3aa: ASRSSGGTEAF
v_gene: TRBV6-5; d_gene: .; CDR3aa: ASRGLSNEKLF
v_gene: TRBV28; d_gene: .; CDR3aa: ASSLLYGGYSNQPQH
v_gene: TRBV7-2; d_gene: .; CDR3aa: ASSLSPGETQY
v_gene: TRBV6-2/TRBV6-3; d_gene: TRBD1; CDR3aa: ASSYSGTGTTGELF
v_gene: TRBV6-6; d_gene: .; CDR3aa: ASSRDTNTGELF
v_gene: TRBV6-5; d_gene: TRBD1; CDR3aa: ASSQRTGNTEAF
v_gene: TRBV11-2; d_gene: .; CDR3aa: ASSSGYNQPQH
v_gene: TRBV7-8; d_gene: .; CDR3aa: ASSPPGNTQY
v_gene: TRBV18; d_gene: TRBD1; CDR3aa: ASSPGGTGTYEQY
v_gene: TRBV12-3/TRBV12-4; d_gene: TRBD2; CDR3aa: ASSSGTMSEF
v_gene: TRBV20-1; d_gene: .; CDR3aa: SAGEGEKLF
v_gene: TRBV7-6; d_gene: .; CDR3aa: ASSLEGRVQHTQY
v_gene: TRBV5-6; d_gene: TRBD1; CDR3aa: ASSLDRGQAF
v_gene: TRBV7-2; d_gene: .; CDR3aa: ASRYNSGANVLT